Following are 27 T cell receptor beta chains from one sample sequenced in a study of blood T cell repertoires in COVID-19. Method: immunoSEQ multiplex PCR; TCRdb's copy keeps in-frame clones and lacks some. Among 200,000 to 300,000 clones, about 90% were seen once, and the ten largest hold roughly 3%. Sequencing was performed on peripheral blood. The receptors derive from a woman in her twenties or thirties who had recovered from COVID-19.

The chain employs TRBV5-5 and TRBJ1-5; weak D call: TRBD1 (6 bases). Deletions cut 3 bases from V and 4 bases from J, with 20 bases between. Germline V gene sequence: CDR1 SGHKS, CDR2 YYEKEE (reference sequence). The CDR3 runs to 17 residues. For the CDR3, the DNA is TGTGCCAGCAGCTCCAAGGAATCGACAGGCACTAATCAGCCCCAGCATTTT. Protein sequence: CASSSKESTGTNQPQHF.

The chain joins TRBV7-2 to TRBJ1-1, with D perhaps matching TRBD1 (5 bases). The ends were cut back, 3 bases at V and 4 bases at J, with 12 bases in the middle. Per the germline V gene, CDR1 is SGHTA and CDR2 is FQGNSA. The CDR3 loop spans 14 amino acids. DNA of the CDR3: TGTGCCAGCAGCTTTGGGGGAGGGAGCACTGAAGCTTTCTTT. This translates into CASSFGGGSTEAFF.

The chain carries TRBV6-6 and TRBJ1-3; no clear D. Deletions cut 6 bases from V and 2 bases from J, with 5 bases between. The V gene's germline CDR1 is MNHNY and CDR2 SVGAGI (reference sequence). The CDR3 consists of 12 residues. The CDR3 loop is CASSEAGNTIYF. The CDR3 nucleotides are TGTGCCAGCAGCGAGGCTGGAAACACCATATATTTT.

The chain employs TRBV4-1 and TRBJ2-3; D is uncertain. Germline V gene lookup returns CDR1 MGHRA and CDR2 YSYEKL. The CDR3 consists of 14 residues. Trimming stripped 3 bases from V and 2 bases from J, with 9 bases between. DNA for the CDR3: TGCGCCAGCAGCCATCAGTCTTACACAGATACGCAGTATTTT. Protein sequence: CASSHQSYTDTQYF.

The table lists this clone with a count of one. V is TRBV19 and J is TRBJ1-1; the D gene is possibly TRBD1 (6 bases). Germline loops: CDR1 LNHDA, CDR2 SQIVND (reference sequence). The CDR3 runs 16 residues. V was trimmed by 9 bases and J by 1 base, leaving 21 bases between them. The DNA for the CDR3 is TGTGCCAGCCGAAAACACCCCGGGACACCGAACACTGAAGCTTTCTTT. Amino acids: CASRKHPGTPNTEAFF.

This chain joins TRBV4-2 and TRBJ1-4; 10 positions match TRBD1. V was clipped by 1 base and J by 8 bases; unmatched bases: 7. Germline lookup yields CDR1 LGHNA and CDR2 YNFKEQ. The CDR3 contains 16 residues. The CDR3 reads CASSQVGDRGHEKLFF. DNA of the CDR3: TGTGCCAGCAGCCAAGTCGGGGACAGGGGACACGAAAAACTGTTTTTT.

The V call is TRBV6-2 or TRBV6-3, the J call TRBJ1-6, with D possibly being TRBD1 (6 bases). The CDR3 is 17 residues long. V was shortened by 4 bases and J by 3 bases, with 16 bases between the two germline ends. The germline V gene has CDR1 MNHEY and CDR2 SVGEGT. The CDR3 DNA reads TGTGCCAGCAGTTCGTCATTCAGGGGCATCTATAATTCACCCCTCCACTTT. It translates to CASSSSFRGIYNSPLHF.

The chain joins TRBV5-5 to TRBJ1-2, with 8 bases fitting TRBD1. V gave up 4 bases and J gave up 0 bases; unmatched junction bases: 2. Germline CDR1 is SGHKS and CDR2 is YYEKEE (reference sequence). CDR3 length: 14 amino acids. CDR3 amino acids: CASSPDRANYGYTF. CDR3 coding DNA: TGTGCCAGCAGCCCGGACAGGGCTAACTATGGCTACACCTTC.

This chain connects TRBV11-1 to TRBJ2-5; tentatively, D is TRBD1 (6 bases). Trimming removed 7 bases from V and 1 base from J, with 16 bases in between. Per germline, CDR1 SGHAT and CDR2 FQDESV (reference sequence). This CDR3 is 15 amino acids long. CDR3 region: CASTFKDSPQETQYF. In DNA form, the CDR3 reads TGTGCCAGCACCTTTAAGGACAGCCCCCAAGAGACCCAGTACTTC. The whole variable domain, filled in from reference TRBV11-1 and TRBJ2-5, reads EAEVAQSPRYKITEKSQAVAFWCDPISGHATLYWYRQILGQGPELLVQFQDESVVDDSQLPKDRFSAERLKGVDSTLKIQPAELGDSAMYLCASTFKDSPQETQYFGPGTRLLVL.

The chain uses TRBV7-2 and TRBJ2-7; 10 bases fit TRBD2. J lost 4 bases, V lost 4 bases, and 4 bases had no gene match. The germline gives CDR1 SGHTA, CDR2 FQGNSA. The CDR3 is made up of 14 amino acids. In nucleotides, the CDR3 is TGTGCCAGCAGCTCATCTAGCGGGGGTTACGAGCAGTACTTC. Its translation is CASSSSSGGYEQYF.

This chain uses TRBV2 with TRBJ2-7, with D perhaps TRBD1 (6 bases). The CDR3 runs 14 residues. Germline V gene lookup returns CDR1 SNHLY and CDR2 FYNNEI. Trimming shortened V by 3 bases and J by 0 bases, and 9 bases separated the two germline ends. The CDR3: CASSDQGSSYEQYF. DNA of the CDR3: TGTGCCAGCAGTGACCAGGGGTCCTCCTACGAGCAGTACTTC.

CDR3: CASSGSSGGYNEQFF. The CDR3 DNA reads as TGCGCCAGCAGTGGGTCTAGCGGGGGCTACAATGAGCAGTTCTTC. J is TRBJ2-1 and V is TRBV10-1; 10 bases are a match to TRBD2. The CDR3 covers 15 residues. Germline lookup yields CDR1 WNHNN and CDR2 SYGVQD (reference sequence). V trimming: 4 bases; J trimming: 3 bases; junction bases outside the gene matches: 3.

The CDR3 sequence is CASSFLVAGDNEQYF. DNA for the CDR3: TGTGCCAGCAGCTTCTTAGTCGCGGGGGATAACGAGCAGTACTTC. The V and J genes are TRBV5-4 and TRBJ2-7; the match to TRBD2 covers 7 bases. This CDR3 is built from 15 residues. The V and J ends lost 2 bases and 5 bases, in that order; junction bases with no gene match: 10. In germline, CDR1 is SGHNT, CDR2 YYREEE (reference sequence).

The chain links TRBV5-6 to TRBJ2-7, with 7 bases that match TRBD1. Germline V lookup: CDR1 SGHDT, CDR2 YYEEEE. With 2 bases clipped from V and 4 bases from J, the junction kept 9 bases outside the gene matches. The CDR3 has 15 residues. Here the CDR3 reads CASSFFWDRDYEQYF. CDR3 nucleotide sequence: TGTGCCAGCAGCTTTTTCTGGGACAGAGATTACGAGCAGTACTTC.

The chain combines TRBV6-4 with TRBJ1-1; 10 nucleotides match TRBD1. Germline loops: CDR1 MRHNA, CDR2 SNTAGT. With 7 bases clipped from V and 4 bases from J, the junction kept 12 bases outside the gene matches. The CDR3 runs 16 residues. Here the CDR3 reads CASTPGTGERVTEAFF. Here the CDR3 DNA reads TGTGCCAGCACCCCTGGGACAGGGGAACGGGTCACTGAAGCTTTCTTT.

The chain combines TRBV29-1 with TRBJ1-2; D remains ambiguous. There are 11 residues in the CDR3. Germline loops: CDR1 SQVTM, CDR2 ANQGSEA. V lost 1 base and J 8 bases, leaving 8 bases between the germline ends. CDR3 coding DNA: TGCAGCGTTGAAGGCCGGTTAGGCTACACCTTC. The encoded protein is CSVEGRLGYTF.

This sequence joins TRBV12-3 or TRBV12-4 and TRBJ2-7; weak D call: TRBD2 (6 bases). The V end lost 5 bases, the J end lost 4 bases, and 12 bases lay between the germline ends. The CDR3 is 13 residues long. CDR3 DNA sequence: TGTGCCAGCAGTCCACCGAGCGGGTACGAGCAGTACTTC. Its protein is CASSPPSGYEQYF.

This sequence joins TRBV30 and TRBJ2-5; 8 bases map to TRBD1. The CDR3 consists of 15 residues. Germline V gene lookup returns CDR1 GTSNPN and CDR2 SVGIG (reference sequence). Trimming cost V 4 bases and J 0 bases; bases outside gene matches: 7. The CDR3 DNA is TGTGCCTGGACGCCGGGACAGGTCCACCAAGAGACCCAGTACTTC. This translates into CAWTPGQVHQETQYF. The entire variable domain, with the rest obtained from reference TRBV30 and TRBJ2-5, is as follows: SQTIHQWPATLVQPVGSPLSLECTVEGTSNPNLYWYRQAAGRGLQLLFYSVGIGQISSEVPQNLSASRPQDRQFILSSKKLLLSDSGFYLCAWTPGQVHQETQYFGPGTRLLVL.

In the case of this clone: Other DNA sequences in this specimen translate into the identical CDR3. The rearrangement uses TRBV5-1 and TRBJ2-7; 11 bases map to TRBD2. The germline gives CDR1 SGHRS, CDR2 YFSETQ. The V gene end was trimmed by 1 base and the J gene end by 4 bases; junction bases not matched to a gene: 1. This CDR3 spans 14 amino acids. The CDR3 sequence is CASSLIAGGYEQYF. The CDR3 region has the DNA TGCGCCAGCAGCTTGATAGCGGGGGGGTACGAGCAGTACTTC. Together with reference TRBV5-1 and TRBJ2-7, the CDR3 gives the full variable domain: KAGVTQTPRYLIKTRGQQVTLSCSPISGHRSVSWYQQTPGQGLQFLFEYFSETQRNKGNFPGRFSGRQFSNSRSEMNVSTLELGDSALYLCASSLIAGGYEQYFGPGTRLTVT.

The CDR3 coding sequence is TGCGCCAGCAGCCCCGCGGGTGGGTCCGAGCAGTACTTC. It is translated as CASSPAGGSEQYF. V and J are TRBV5-1 and TRBJ2-7, with D perhaps TRBD2 (5 bases). The CDR3 is 13 residues long. V lost 4 bases and J 6 bases, leaving 14 bases between the germline ends. Germline V gene data show CDR1 as SGHRS and CDR2 as YFSETQ.

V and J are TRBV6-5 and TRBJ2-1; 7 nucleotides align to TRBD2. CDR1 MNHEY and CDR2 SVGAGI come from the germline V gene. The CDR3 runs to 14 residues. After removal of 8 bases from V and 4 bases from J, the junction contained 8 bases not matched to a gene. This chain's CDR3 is CASGSAGSYNEQFF. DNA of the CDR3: TGTGCCAGCGGGTCAGCGGGAAGTTACAATGAGCAGTTCTTC.

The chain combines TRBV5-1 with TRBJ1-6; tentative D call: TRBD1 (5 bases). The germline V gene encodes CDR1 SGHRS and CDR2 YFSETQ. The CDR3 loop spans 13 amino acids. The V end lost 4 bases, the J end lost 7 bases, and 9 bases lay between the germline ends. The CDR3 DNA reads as TGCGCCAGCAGCGCCGACAGCAATTCACCCCTCCACTTT. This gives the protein CASSADSNSPLHF.

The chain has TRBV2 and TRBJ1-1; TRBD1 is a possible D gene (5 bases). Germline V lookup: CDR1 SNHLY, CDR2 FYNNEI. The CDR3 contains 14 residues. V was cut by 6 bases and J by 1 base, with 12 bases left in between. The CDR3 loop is CASRISQANTEAFF. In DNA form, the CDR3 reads TGTGCCAGCAGAATTTCACAGGCGAACACTGAAGCTTTCTTT.

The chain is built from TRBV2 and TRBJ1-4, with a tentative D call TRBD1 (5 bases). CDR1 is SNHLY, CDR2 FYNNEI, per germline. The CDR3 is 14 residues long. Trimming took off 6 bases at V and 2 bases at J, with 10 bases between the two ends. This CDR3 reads CASRLEGTNEKLFF. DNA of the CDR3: TGTGCCAGCAGATTGGAGGGGACTAATGAAAAACTGTTTTTT.

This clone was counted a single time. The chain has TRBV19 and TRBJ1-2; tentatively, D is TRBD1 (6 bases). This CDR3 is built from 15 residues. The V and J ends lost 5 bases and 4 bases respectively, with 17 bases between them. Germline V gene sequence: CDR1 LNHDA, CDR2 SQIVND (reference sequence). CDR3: CASSASGVSTYGYTF. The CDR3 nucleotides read TGTGCCAGTAGTGCCTCAGGGGTAAGCACCTATGGCTACACCTTC.

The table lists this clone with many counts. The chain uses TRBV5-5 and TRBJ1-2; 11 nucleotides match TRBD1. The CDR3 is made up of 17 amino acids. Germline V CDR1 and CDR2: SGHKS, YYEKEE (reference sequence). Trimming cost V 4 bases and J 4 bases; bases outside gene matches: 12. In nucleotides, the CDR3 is TGTGCCAGCAGCCCCGGACAGGGGGCGAGGTCGGGCTATGGCTACACCTTC. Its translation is CASSPGQGARSGYGYTF.

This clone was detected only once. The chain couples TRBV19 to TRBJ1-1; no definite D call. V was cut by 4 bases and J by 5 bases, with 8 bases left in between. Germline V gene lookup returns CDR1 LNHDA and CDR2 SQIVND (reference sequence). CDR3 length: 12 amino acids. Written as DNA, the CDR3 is TGTGCCAGTAGTACTACGGTAACTGAAGCTTTCTTT. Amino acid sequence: CASSTTVTEAFF.